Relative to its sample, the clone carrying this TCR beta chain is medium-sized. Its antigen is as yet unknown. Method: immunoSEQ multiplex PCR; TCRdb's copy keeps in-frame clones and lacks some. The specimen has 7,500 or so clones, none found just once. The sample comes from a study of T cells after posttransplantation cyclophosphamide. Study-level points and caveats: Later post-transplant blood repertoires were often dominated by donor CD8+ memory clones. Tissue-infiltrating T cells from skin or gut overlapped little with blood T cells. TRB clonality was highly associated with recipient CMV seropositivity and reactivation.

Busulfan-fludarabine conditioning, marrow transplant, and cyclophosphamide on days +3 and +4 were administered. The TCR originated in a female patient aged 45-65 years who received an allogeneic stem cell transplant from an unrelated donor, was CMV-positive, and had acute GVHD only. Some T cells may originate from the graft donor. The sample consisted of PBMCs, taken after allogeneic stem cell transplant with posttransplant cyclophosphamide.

CDR3 sequence reads: CAWSVETGVAPQHF. Here the CDR3 DNA reads TGTGCCTGGAGTGTAGAGACAGGGGTGGCACCCCAGCATTTT. The J gene is TRBJ1-5, the V gene TRBV30; 8 bases map to TRBD1. CDR1 and CDR2 (germline): GTSNPN, SVGIG (reference sequence). This CDR3 is 14 amino acids long. Trimming at V came to 0 bases and at J to 10 bases, leaving 8 bases not matched to a gene. The complete variable domain, with remaining parts taken from reference TRBV30 and TRBJ1-5, reads SQTIHQWPATLVQPVGSPLSLECTVEGTSNPNLYWYRQAAGRGLQLLFYSVGIGQISSEVPQNLSASRPQDRQFILSSKKLLLSDSGFYLCAWSVETGVAPQHFGDGTRLSIL.